The present entry profiles one T cell receptor beta chain with its context. The sample comes from a study of blood T cell repertoires in COVID-19. Study-wide background: From T cells, B-cell-depleted T cells, or PBMCs came the material, which was cDNA or gDNA.

Libraries were prepared by immunoSEQ multiplex PCR; TCRdb keeps only in-frame clonotypes and omits some of them. The repertoire consists of fewer than 130,000 clones, with about 75% occurring once and the leading ten covering approximately 16%. Between the trimmed V and J ends, which lost 1 base and 9 bases, there was a span of 9 bases. Germline values: CDR1 KGHDR, CDR2 SFDVKD. The length of the CDR3 is 12 residues. The sequence was obtained from a woman of 80 years or more with active or convalescent COVID-19. The chain joins TRBV24-1 to TRBJ2-7; tentatively, D is TRBD2 (5 bases). Material for sequencing was peripheral blood. CDR3 DNA sequence: TGTGCCACCAGTGATTTAACGAGGGTGCAGTACTTC. Translated: CATSDLTRVQYF.